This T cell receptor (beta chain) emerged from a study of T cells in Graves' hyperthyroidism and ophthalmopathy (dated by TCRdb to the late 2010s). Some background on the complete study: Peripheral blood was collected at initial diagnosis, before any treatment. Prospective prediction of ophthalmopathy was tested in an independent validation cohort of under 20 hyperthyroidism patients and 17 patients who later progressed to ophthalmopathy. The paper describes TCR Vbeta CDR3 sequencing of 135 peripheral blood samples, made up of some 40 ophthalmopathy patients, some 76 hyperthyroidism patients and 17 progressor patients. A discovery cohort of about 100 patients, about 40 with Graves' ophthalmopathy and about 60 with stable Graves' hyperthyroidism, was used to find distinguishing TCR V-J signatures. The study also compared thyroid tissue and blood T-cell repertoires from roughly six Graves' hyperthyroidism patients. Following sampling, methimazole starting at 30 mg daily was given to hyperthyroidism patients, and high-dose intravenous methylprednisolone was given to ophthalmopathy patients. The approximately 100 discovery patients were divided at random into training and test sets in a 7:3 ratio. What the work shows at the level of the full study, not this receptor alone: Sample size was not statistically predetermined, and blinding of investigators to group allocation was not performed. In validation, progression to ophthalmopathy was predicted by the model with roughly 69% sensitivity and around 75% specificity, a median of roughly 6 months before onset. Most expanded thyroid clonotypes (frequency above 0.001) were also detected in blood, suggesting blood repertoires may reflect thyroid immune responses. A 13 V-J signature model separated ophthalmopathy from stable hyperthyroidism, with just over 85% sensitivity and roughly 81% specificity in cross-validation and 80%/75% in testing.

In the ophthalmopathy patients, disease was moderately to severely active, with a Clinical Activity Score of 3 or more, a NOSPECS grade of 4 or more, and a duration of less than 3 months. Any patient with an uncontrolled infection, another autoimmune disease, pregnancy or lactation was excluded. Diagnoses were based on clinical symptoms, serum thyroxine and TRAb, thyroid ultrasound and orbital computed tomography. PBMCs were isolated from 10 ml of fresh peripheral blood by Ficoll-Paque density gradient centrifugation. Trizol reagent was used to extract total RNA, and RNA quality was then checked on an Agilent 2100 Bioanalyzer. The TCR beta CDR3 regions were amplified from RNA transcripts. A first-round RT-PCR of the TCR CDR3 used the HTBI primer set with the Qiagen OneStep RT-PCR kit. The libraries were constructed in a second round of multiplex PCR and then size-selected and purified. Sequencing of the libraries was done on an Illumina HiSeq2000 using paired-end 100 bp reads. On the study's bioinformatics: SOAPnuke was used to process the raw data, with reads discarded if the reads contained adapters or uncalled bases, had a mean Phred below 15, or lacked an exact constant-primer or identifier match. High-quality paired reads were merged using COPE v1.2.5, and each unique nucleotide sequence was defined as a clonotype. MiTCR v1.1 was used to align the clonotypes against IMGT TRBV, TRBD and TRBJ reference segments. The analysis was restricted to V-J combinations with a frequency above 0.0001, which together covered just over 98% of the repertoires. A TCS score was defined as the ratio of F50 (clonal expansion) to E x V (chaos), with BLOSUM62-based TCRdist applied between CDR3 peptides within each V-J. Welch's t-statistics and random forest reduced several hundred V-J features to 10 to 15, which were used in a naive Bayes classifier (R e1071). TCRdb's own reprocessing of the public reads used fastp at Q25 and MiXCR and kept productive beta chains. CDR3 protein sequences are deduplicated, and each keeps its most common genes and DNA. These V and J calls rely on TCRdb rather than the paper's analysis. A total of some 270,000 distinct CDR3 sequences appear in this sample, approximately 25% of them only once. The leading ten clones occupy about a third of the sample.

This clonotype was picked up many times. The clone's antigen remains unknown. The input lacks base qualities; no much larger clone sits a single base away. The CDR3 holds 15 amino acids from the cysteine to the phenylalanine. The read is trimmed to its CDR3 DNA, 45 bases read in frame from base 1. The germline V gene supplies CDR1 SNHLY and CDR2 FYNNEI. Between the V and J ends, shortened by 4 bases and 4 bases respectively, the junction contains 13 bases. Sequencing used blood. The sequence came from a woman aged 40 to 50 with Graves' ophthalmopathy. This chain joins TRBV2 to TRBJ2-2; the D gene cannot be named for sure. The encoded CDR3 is CASSADPVGTGELFF. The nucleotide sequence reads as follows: TGTGCCAGCAGTGCGGACCCCGTGGGCACCGGGGAGCTGTTTTTT.